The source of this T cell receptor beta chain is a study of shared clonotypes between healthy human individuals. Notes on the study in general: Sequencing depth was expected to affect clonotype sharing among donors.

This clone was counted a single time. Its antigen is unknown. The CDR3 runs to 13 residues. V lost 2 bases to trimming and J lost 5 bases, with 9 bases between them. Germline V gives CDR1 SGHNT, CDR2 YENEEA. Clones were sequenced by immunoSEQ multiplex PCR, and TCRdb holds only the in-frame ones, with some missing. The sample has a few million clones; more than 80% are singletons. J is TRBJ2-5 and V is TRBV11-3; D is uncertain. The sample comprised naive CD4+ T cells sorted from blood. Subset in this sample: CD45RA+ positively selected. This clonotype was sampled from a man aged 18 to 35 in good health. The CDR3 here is CASSLLGQETQYF. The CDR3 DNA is TGTGCCAGCAGCTTACTAGGTCAGGAGACCCAGTACTTC.